This is a list of T cell receptor beta chains from one sample in a study of blood T cell repertoires in COVID-19. Generated by immunoSEQ multiplex PCR, the TCRdb table keeps only in-frame clones and is missing some. The sample gives tens of thousands of clones, 82% of which show up once; roughly 15% is in the top ten. Sequencing input: peripheral blood. These receptors all come from a woman aged 80 or over with acute or convalescent COVID-19. The CDR3 runs from the conserved cysteine through the conserved F or W. A D gene is named only where the DNA matches it firmly. Clone sizes are given selectively: once, few, many, or a class where the clone is expanded.

d_gene	v_gene	j_gene	abundance	CDR3nt	CDR3aa
NA	TRBV7-2	TRBJ1-6	NA	TGTGCCAGCAGCTTAGTTTCGAGACAGCACAATTCACCCCTCCACTTT	CASSLVSRQHNSPLHF
NA	TRBV12-3/TRBV12-4	TRBJ2-7	NA	TGTGCCACGGGGTGGTCTGTCGGGTACGAGCAGTACTTC	CATGWSVGYEQYF
TRBD2	TRBV9	TRBJ2-3	NA	TGTGCCAGCAGCGTAGGTGCGGGAGGCTCAGATACGCAGTATTTT	CASSVGAGGSDTQYF
TRBD2	TRBV10-3	TRBJ2-1	NA	TGTGCCATCAGTGAATGGGCTAGCGGCGATGAGCAGTTCTTC	CAISEWASGDEQFF
NA	TRBV11-2	TRBJ2-2	NA	TGTGCCAGCAGCTTATTTCTCGGGCGGGGGAACACCGGGGAGCTGTTTTTT	CASSLFLGRGNTGELFF
NA	TRBV10-3	TRBJ1-2	NA	TGTGCCATCAGTGGGACAGAAGACTATGGCTACACCTTC	CAISGTEDYGYTF
TRBD1	TRBV28	TRBJ2-7	NA	TGTGCCAGCAGTTTGTACTTTAGGACAGGGGGCGGACACGAGCAGTACTTC	CASSLYFRTGGGHEQYF
TRBD1	TRBV6-5	TRBJ2-7	NA	TGTGCCAGCAGTTACTCGAGACAGGGGCCTTCCTACGAGCAGTACTTC	CASSYSRQGPSYEQYF
NA	TRBV9	TRBJ1-6	NA	TGTGCCAGCAGCTTCCGGGATTATAATTCACCCCTCCACTTT	CASSFRDYNSPLHF
TRBD2	TRBV27	TRBJ2-7	once	TGTGCCAGCAGTATACTCGGGACTAGCGCTTACTACGAGCAGTACTTC	CASSILGTSAYYEQYF
TRBD2	TRBV10-3	TRBJ2-1	NA	TGTGCCATCAGTATACTAGCGAACTACAATGAGCAGTTCTTC	CAISILANYNEQFF
NA	TRBV4-1	TRBJ2-4	NA	TGCGCCAGCAGCCAAGTGGGGCTCCCCAAAAACATTCAGTACTTC	CASSQVGLPKNIQYF
NA	TRBV6-5	TRBJ1-3	NA	TGTGCCAGCACCAACAGGGTTGCTGGAAACACCATATATTTT	CASTNRVAGNTIYF
NA	TRBV9	TRBJ2-3	NA	TGTGCCAGCAGCGCCGGGAGCGTAAGCCCAGATACGCAGTATTTT	CASSAGSVSPDTQYF
TRBD1	TRBV30	TRBJ1-4	once	TGTGCCTGGAGTGAGACAGGGGGTGAAAAACTGTTTTTT	CAWSETGGEKLFF
NA	TRBV7-9	TRBJ2-1	NA	TGTGCCAGCAGCCGAGCAGGGCCCTACAATGAGCAGTTCTTC	CASSRAGPYNEQFF
TRBD1	TRBV7-3	TRBJ2-7	NA	TGTGCCAGCAGCCTACAGGGGGGATTGGGTGAGCAGTACTTC	CASSLQGGLGEQYF
NA	TRBV9	TRBJ1-6	NA	TGTGCCAGCAGCCCCAGGGTAGGCAATTCACCCCTCCACTTT	CASSPRVGNSPLHF
NA	TRBV13	TRBJ2-3	NA	TGTGCCAGCACCGTACTAGACGGCACAGATACGCAGTATTTT	CASTVLDGTDTQYF
NA	TRBV4-3	TRBJ2-5	NA	TGCGCCAGCAGCCAAGACTCCCTGCCTTCAGGACTGGGGGGTGAGACCCAGTACTTC	CASSQDSLPSGLGGETQYF
NA	TRBV4-3	TRBJ2-7	NA	TGCGCCAGCAGCCAAGATCACCAGGGCTACGAGCAGTACTTC	CASSQDHQGYEQYF
NA	TRBV5-8	TRBJ2-4	NA	TGTGCCAGCAGTCGTTCAGGTTTAGCCAAAAACATTCAGTACTTC	CASSRSGLAKNIQYF
TRBD1	TRBV15	TRBJ1-5	NA	TGTGCCACCAGCAGACAGGGGGCGATCAATCAGCCCCAGCATTTT	CATSRQGAINQPQHF
NA	TRBV5-6	TRBJ2-3	NA	TGTGCCAGCAGCTGGAGGGGGGCTGGCGGGAGTAGGGTAGATACGCAGTATTTT	CASSWRGAGGSRVDTQYF
NA	TRBV9	TRBJ1-2	once	TGTGCCAGCAGCGTAGGTAACAGACCTAACTATGGCTACACCTTC	CASSVGNRPNYGYTF
NA	TRBV10-2	TRBJ2-1	NA	TGCGCCAGCAGTGAGAGGAGGGACTCCTACAATGAGCAGTTCTTC	CASSERRDSYNEQFF
TRBD1	TRBV4-2	TRBJ1-4	NA	TGTGCCAGCAGCCAAGCCCTGGGACAGGGGACCGAAAAACTGTTTTTT	CASSQALGQGTEKLFF
NA	TRBV19	TRBJ1-1	once	TGTGCCAGTAGTATGGCAAGGGGCACTGAAGCTTTCTTT	CASSMARGTEAFF
TRBD2	TRBV6-5	TRBJ2-2	NA	TGTGCCAGCAGAACTAGCGGGCCAACCGGGGAGCTGTTTTTT	CASRTSGPTGELFF
TRBD1	TRBV9	TRBJ1-2	NA	TGTGCCAGCAGCGTAGGGACAGGGGGGTTGAATGGCTACACCTTC	CASSVGTGGLNGYTF
NA	TRBV6-4	TRBJ2-1	NA	TGTGCCAGCAGTAAGGACAGCCGCTCCTACAATGAGCAGTTCTTC	CASSKDSRSYNEQFF
NA	TRBV28	TRBJ2-3	NA	TGTGCCAGCAGGTCCCCCTATGGCACAGATACGCAGTATTTT	CASRSPYGTDTQYF
TRBD2	TRBV9	TRBJ2-3	NA	TGTGCCAGCAGCGAGAGGTCGGGACTAGCGGATAAGAGACCCCCTAGCACAGATACGCAGTATTTT	CASSERSGLADKRPPSTDTQYF
NA	TRBV30	TRBJ2-7	NA	TGTGCCTGGAGTTCAGGCGAGCAGTACTTC	CAWSSGEQYF
NA	TRBV4-1	TRBJ1-2	once	TGCGCCAGCAGCCAAGTTGCCCAGGGTGGCTACACCTTC	CASSQVAQGGYTF
TRBD2	TRBV6-4	TRBJ2-1	NA	TGTGCCAGCAGTGACTCCAAAGGACTAGATTTTGCCAATGAGCAGTTCTTC	CASSDSKGLDFANEQFF
TRBD1	TRBV6-5	TRBJ2-7	NA	TGTGCCAGCAGTTCCAGGGGGCACACCTACGAGCAGTACTTC	CASSSRGHTYEQYF
NA	TRBV6-5	TRBJ1-3	NA	TGTGCCAGCAGTTACTCGCCGGGGGACTCTGGAAACACCATATATTTT	CASSYSPGDSGNTIYF
TRBD2	TRBV5-4	TRBJ2-5	NA	TGTGCCAGCAGCTCCGGGACTAGCGGGAGAACGGAGACCCAGTACTTC	CASSSGTSGRTETQYF
TRBD2	TRBV18	TRBJ2-1	NA	TGTGCCAGCTCCCGGACTAGCGGAATCTCCTACAATGAGCAGTTCTTC	CASSRTSGISYNEQFF
NA	TRBV5-4	TRBJ1-1	NA	TGTGCCAGCAGCTGGGGGGGGGTGAACACTGAAGCTTTCTTT	CASSWGGVNTEAFF
NA	TRBV21-1	TRBJ1-2	NA	TGTGCCAGCAGCAAAGAGCCAGGACCGGGGTTCTATGGCTACACCTTC	CASSKEPGPGFYGYTF
NA	TRBV30	TRBJ1-2	once	TGTGCCTGGAGTGTAGGTAAAGGAGAAAACTATGGCTACACCTTC	CAWSVGKGENYGYTF
NA	TRBV19	TRBJ1-3	NA	TGTGCCAGTAGTACAGGGGTCTCGAGCTCTGGAAACACCATATATTTT	CASSTGVSSSGNTIYF
NA	TRBV3-1/TRBV3-2	TRBJ1-4	few	TGTGCCAGCAGCTCCAATGCGATAAACCTAGGGGCTAATGAAAAACTGTTTTTT	CASSSNAINLGANEKLFF
TRBD2	TRBV30	TRBJ2-2	NA	TGTGCCTGGAGTAAACTAGCGGGTTGGAACACCGGGGAGCTGTTTTTT	CAWSKLAGWNTGELFF
NA	TRBV5-6	TRBJ1-1	NA	TGTGCCAGCAGCCCGCTCGGGCGGGAAAACACTGAAGCTTTCTTT	CASSPLGRENTEAFF
NA	TRBV2	TRBJ1-1	once	TGTGCCAGCAGTGACACCAGGAACACTGAAGCTTTCTTT	CASSDTRNTEAFF
TRBD1	TRBV15	TRBJ2-2	NA	TGTGCCACCAGCAGAGTGGGGACAGGGCTAAACGGGGAGCTGTTTTTT	CATSRVGTGLNGELFF
TRBD1	TRBV7-6	TRBJ2-4	once	TGTGCCAGCAGCTCACACCCGGGACAGGGGGCTTTTAACATTCAGTACTTC	CASSSHPGQGAFNIQYF
TRBD2	TRBV3-1/TRBV3-2	TRBJ2-7	once	TGTGCCAGCAGCCACTGGACTAGCGGGGCCCTATACGAGCAGTACTTC	CASSHWTSGALYEQYF
TRBD2	TRBV10-3	TRBJ2-3	NA	TGTGCCATCAAGTCTAGCGGGAGAATAGATACGCAGTATTTT	CAIKSSGRIDTQYF
NA	TRBV27	TRBJ2-3	NA	TGTGCCAGCAGTTTTAGGGGAGGCCGAGATACGCAGTATTTT	CASSFRGGRDTQYF